Each of the 11 T cell receptor beta chains below was sequenced from the same sample in a study of blood T cells in healthy people across ages. A second about 6 to 12 cycle PCR used barcoded and J-beta primers. Each CDR3 protein is one row after TCRdb ran MiXCR on the 5' RACE reads. Seen here are 1,100,000 or so distinct CDR3 sequences, under 45% observed once, and the top ten hold 18%. Specimen: blood. These receptors were taken from a woman in her sixties or seventies in good health.

This chain connects TRBV9 to TRBJ2-7; D might be TRBD2 (6 bases). Trimming left V 0 bases short and J 7 bases short, with 20 bases between. CDR1 is SGDLS, CDR2 YYNGEE, per germline. This CDR3 is 16 amino acids long. CDR3 nucleotide sequence: TGTGCCAGCAGCGTAGGAGATGCGGGGCGCTACAATGAGCAGTACTTC. Residues: CASSVGDAGRYNEQYF.

The chain has TRBV14 and TRBJ2-3; 14 nucleotides match TRBD2. CDR3 length: 18 residues. Germline CDR1 SGHDN, CDR2 FVKESK. V shed 0 bases and J 3 bases; nucleotides not matched to a gene: 5. The CDR3 spells CASSQDTWTSGRTDTQYF. In nucleotides, the CDR3 is TGTGCCAGCAGCCAAGATACTTGGACTAGCGGGAGGACAGATACGCAGTATTTT.

The chain has TRBV10-1 and TRBJ2-1; 9 nucleotides agree with TRBD2. Germline lookup yields CDR1 WNHNN and CDR2 SYGVQD (reference sequence). The CDR3 has 14 residues. J lost 9 bases, V lost 5 bases, and 8 bases had no gene match. The CDR3 region has the DNA TGCGCCAGCAGTCCCCTCCTAGCGGGGAGTGAGCAGTTCTTC. Its protein product is CASSPLLAGSEQFF.

The table lists this clonotype with a few counts. The chain employs TRBV10-3 and TRBJ1-4; D is uncertain. V lost 5 bases and J lost 4, with 2 bases in between. This CDR3 is 11 amino acids long. Germline-derived CDR1 and CDR2 are ENHRY and SYGVKD. The CDR3 DNA follows: TGTGCCATCAGTAATAATGAAAAACTGTTTTTT. The encoded protein is CAISNNEKLFF.

The chain recombines TRBV5-1 with TRBJ1-5; perhaps TRBD1 as D (6 bases). The CDR3 loop spans 17 amino acids. CDR1 is SGHRS and CDR2 is YFSETQ in the germline V gene. V was cut by 4 bases and J by 6 bases, with 23 bases left in between. The CDR3, as DNA: TGCGCCAGCAGCACCAAATCCGACAGGTCTCGGGGTCAGCCCCAGCATTTT. Translation gives CASSTKSDRSRGQPQHF. Together with reference TRBV5-1 and TRBJ1-5, the CDR3 gives the full variable domain: KAGVTQTPRYLIKTRGQQVTLSCSPISGHRSVSWYQQTPGQGLQFLFEYFSETQRNKGNFPGRFSGRQFSNSRSEMNVSTLELGDSALYLCASSTKSDRSRGQPQHFGDGTRLSIL.

In this sample, this clonotype turned up a few times. This chain connects TRBV9 to TRBJ2-3; no clear D. Trimming removed 0 bases from V and 0 bases from J, with 11 bases in between. The length of the CDR3 is 16 residues. The germline CDR1 and CDR2 sequences are SGDLS and YYNGEE. The CDR3 reads CASSVGGSTSTDTQYF. DNA of the CDR3: TGTGCCAGCAGCGTAGGCGGTAGCACTAGCACAGATACGCAGTATTTT.

V is TRBV20-1 and J is TRBJ2-5; 9 nucleotides agree with TRBD2. Trimming took 3 bases from V and 11 from J; bases not matched to a gene: 22. Germline V CDR1 and CDR2: DFQATT, SNEGSKA (reference sequence). This CDR3 is 17 amino acids long. CDR3 in amino acids: CSASIRVAGVIYNEQYF. CDR3 bases: TGCAGTGCTAGCATCCGCGTAGCGGGAGTCATATACAATGAGCAGTACTTC.

This clonotype was counted a few times. The rearrangement links TRBV20-1 to TRBJ2-7; no clear D. There are 15 residues in the CDR3. The V gene's germline CDR1 is DFQATT and CDR2 SNEGSKA (reference sequence). Trimming removed 2 bases at V and 3 bases at J, with 17 bases between. For the CDR3, the DNA is TGCAGTGCTAGAACTGGTACCTCTCCTCTCTACGAGCAGTACTTC. Translating it yields CSARTGTSPLYEQYF.

The chain employs TRBV12-5 and TRBJ2-2; 9 bases agree with TRBD2. V was clipped by 3 bases and J by 6 bases; unmatched bases: 5. The germline CDR1 and CDR2 sequences are LGHNT and FRNRAP. The CDR3 contains 15 residues. The CDR3 reads CASGFALAGAGELFF. DNA of the CDR3: TGTGCTAGTGGTTTCGCACTAGCGGGCGCCGGGGAGCTGTTTTTT.

This chain links TRBV3-1 with TRBJ1-1; no firm D call. CDR1 and CDR2 (germline): LGHDT, YNNKEL (reference sequence). Trimming took off 5 bases at V and 6 bases at J, with 13 bases between the two ends. The CDR3 is 13 amino acids. The CDR3: CASSYWTGAEAFF. CDR3 DNA sequence: TGTGCCAGCAGCTACTGGACGGGCGCTGAAGCTTTCTTT.

This clonotype came up a few times. The chain uses TRBV20-1 and TRBJ2-7, with 9 bases that match TRBD1. The ends lost 3 bases at V and 2 bases at J; junction bases unmatched: 8. This CDR3 contains 15 residues. Germline CDR1 is DFQATT and CDR2 is SNEGSKA (reference sequence). CDR3 DNA sequence: TGCAGTGCTAGCGATGAGGACAGGGGTCCCTACGAGCAGTACTTC. The encoded protein is CSASDEDRGPYEQYF.